This entry describes one T cell receptor beta chain. CDR1 and CDR2 from the germline V gene are MDHEN and SYDVKM. J lost 6 bases, V lost 3 bases, and 4 bases had no gene match. The CDR3 sequence is 13 residues long. This sample is part of a study of cytomegalovirus exposure and HLA in healthy donors. The PCR ran on 60 Vbeta and 13 Jbeta primers. The data were produced by immunoSEQ multiplex PCR, yet TCRdb's version contains in-frame clones alone and is incomplete. The sample includes more than 100,000 clones, nearly 80% of them seen just once. Material: PBMCs. The source of this sequence is a woman under 40 in good health and CMV-seropositive. The chain uses TRBV28 and TRBJ1-1; TRBD1 agrees at 7 bases. CDR3 sequence (DNA): TGTGCCAGCAGTTTGGGACAGCCATCTGAAGCTTTCTTT. It translates to CASSLGQPSEAFF.